The clone carrying this T cell receptor (beta chain) was detected only a few times. The data originate from a study of response to subunit inactivated influenza vaccine. The ends were cut back, 7 bases at V and 12 bases at J, with 28 bases in the middle. Per the germline V gene, CDR1 is SGHAT and CDR2 is FQNNGV. This CDR3 has 16 amino acids. TCRdb reprocessed the RT-PCR reads via MiXCR and lists one record per CDR3 protein. The sample has 700,000 to 900,000 distinct CDR3 sequences; 21% are singletons. The receptor was derived from a man aged 50-59 years who received an inactivated influenza vaccine. Sequenced here: PBMCs from blood, sampled around 5 days after vaccination. This sequence joins TRBV11-2 and TRBJ2-1, with D possibly called TRBD1 or TRBD2 (5 bases each). The chain's CDR3 is CASKGLGSRRPMGQFF. The DNA for the CDR3 is TGTGCCAGCAAGGGGTTGGGCAGTCGGAGGCCCATGGGGCAGTTCTTC.